This TCR beta chain was identified during a study of OX40 agonist ivuxolimab in advanced cancers. As for the study more broadly: The costimulatory receptor OX40 (CD134) was targeted by ivuxolimab, a fully human IgG2 agonistic monoclonal antibody. Intravenous ivuxolimab was administered to patients every 2 weeks at six dose levels: 0.01, 0.1, 0.3, 1.5, 3 and 10 mg/kg. Of the 50 to 55 dose-escalation patients, hepatocellular carcinoma was present in 19, melanoma in around 15, renal cell carcinoma in 9 and head and neck cancer in 9. In the dose-escalation cohort, 65% to 90% of patients were male, and the mean age was approximately 60 years, with a range of about 23 to 85. Prior anti-PD-1, anti-PD-L1 or anti-CTLA-4 therapy was permitted, and checkpoint inhibitors had been received by less than 45% of dose-escalation patients. Partial responses occurred in three dose-escalation patients: two with cutaneous melanoma and one with hepatocellular carcinoma. The point of sequencing TCRbeta in the periphery was to test whether ivuxolimab changed TCR sequence diversity and drove clonal T-cell expansion. The paper describes the monotherapy dose-escalation part (N ≈ 49 patients) of the phase I trial of ivuxolimab. Overall results and qualifications from the work: Low levels of normalized T-cell clonal expansion were also shown by some nonresponding patients. Antigen specificity was not determined for the clonally expanded peripheral T cells. In the 0.1-3.0 mg/kg groups, partial responders were among the patients with the lowest normalized peripheral clonal expansion, particularly in CD8+ T cells. After ivuxolimab, expanded clones were on average more numerous among CD8+ T cells than among CD4+ T cells. At doses from 0.1 to 3.0 mg/kg, clonal expansion was seen in both CD4+ and CD8+ blood T cells between baseline and week 6.

About this clone itself: Its antigen is still unknown. There are no base qualities to consult, and no much larger clone falls within one base.

For sequencing of the TCRbeta CDR3 region, genomic DNA was extracted from the sorted cells. The immunoSEQ Assay was used to sequence the TCRbeta CDR3 regions. Imported from immuneACCESS, the table was reduced by TCRdb to in-frame sequences with V and J called. These copies leave out some clones; in studies compared against another copy, an unresolved V gene accounts for under half, and the cause of the remainder is not known. For this sample the table gives 11,000 or so clones, of which more than 65% were detected only once. The top ten clonotypes cover less than 50% of the sample. As encoded in the germline V gene (reference sequence), CDR1 is LNHDA while CDR2 is SQIVND. Reading from cysteine to phenylalanine, the CDR3 counts 15 amino acids. Kept here is only the CDR3 DNA, which spans 45 bases and is read in frame from base 1. The junction shows trimming of 3 bases on V and 2 bases on J, and the gene matches do not reach 6 bases of it.

Patients with a history of autoimmune disease or receiving systemic immunosuppression were excluded from the trial. In every dose cohort, peripheral blood was drawn for TCR sequencing at baseline, cycle 4 day 1, and cycle 7 day 1. The samples were drawn from a first-in-human, open-label, multicenter phase I dose-escalation trial of ivuxolimab. Adults with locally advanced or metastatic head and neck squamous cell, hepatocellular, melanoma or renal cell carcinoma were enrolled in the trial. Before TCR sequencing, CD4+ T cells and CD8+ T cells from peripheral blood were sorted into separate populations.

The sample here was CD4+ or CD8+ T cells sorted from blood, taken in a trial of the OX40 agonist ivuxolimab. The TCR sequence derives from an adult with an advanced solid tumor such as melanoma, head and neck, liver or kidney cancer. This chain is built from TRBV19 and TRBJ2-7; TRBD1 matches 8 bases in the middle. The DNA is TGTGCCAGTAGTATCGGGACAGGAGCTACCTACGAGCAGTACTTC. Translated, it reads CASSIGTGATYEQYF.